One sample yielded the 7 T cell receptor beta chains listed below, sequenced in a study of blood T cell repertoires in COVID-19. Measured with immunoSEQ multiplex PCR; TCRdb has only the in-frame clones, and not every one. Altogether some 200,000 clones are present, roughly four fifths being singletons, with the ten largest covering 6% to 8.5%. The sample taken for sequencing was peripheral blood. The receptors originated from a woman aged 45-65 years with active or convalescent COVID-19.

The genes are TRBV27 and TRBJ2-3; no clear D gene. The germline V gene encodes CDR1 MNHEY and CDR2 SMNVEV (reference sequence). V dropped 2 bases and J dropped 2 bases, with 11 bases sitting between them. This CDR3 spans 15 amino acids. The DNA for the CDR3 is TGTGCCAGCAGTTTAACGCGGAGCCTCACAGATACGCAGTATTTT. The encoded protein is CASSLTRSLTDTQYF.

The J gene is TRBJ1-6, the V gene TRBV27, with D maybe TRBD1 (5 bases). Between the trimmed V and J ends, which lost 5 bases and 9 bases, there was a span of 11 bases. Germline CDR1 is MNHEY and CDR2 is SMNVEV (reference sequence). The CDR3 length is 13 residues. CDR3 loop: CASSPSRASPLHF. Here the CDR3 DNA reads TGTGCCAGCAGTCCGTCCAGGGCTTCACCCCTCCACTTT.

The chain carries TRBV5-4 and TRBJ2-7, with D unresolved. CDR3 length: 13 amino acids. Trimming took 4 bases from V and 4 from J, leaving 12 bases between them. The germline CDR1 and CDR2 sequences are SGHNT and YYREEE (reference sequence). The CDR3 spells CASSLLSGYEQYF. CDR3 sequence (DNA): TGTGCCAGCAGCCTGCTATCCGGGTACGAGCAGTACTTC. The variable domain in full, with the rest retrieved from reference TRBV5-4 and TRBJ2-7, is ETGVTQSPTHLIKTRGQQVTLRCSSQSGHNTVSWYQQALGQGPQFIFQYYREEENGRGNFPPRFSGLQFPNYSSELNVNALELDDSALYLCASSLLSGYEQYFGPGTRLTVT.

The V call is TRBV18, the J call TRBJ1-3; D is possibly TRBD1 (6 bases). CDR1 is KGHSH and CDR2 is LQKENI in the germline V gene. Trimming cost V 2 bases and J 6 bases, with 14 bases left between them. CDR3 length equals 15 residues. CDR3 amino acids: CASSPVKDRPNTIYF. CDR3 nucleotides: TGTGCCAGCTCACCAGTCAAGGACAGACCAAACACCATATATTTT.

CDR3 bases: TGTGCCAGCAGTTACTCGCGGGGGTCCTACAATGAGCAGTTCTTC. Its protein is CASSYSRGSYNEQFF. The V and J genes are TRBV6-5 and TRBJ2-1; 7 nucleotides align to TRBD2. CDR1 and CDR2 (germline): MNHEY, SVGAGI. This CDR3 has 15 residues. The trim removed 0 bases at V and 1 base at J, leaving 0 bases unmatched.

The rearrangement joins TRBV5-6 to TRBJ2-5; D perhaps matches TRBD2 (6 bases). Germline CDR1 is SGHDT and CDR2 is YYEEEE. The V end lost 2 bases, the J end lost 1 base, and 12 bases lay between the germline ends. The CDR3 covers 15 residues. The DNA of the CDR3 is TGTGCCAGCAGCTTTAACCGGGACTCCCAAGAGACCCAGTACTTC. It codes for CASSFNRDSQETQYF. The full variable domain, in which reference TRBV5-6 and TRBJ2-5 provide the parts outside the CDR3, is DAGVTQSPTHLIKTRGQQVTLRCSPKSGHDTVSWYQQALGQGPQFIFQYYEEEERQRGNFPDRFSGHQFPNYSSELNVNALLLGDSALYLCASSFNRDSQETQYFGPGTRLLVL.

V usage is TRBV5-4 and J usage is TRBJ1-4; no clear D gene. Germline CDR1 SGHNT, CDR2 YYREEE (reference sequence). Trimming pared 4 bases from V and 8 bases from J, leaving 12 bases between. The CDR3 is 13 amino acids. For the CDR3, the DNA is TGTGCCAGCAGCGTCCCGGGATCAGAAAAACTGTTTTTT. Translation: CASSVPGSEKLFF.